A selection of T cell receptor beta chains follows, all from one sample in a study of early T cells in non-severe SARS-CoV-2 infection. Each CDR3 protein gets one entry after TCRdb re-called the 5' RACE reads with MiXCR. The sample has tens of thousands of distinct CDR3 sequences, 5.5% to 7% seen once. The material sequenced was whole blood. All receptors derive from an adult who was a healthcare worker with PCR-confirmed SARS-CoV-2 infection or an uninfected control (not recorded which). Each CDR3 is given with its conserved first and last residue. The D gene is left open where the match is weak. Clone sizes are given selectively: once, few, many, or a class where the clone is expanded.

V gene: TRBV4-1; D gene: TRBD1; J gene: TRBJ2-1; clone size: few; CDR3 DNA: TGCGCCAGCAGCCCAGGACAGGGAAACAATGAGCAGTTCTTC; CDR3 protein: CASSPGQGNNEQFF
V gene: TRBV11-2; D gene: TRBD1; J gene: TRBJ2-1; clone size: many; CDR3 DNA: TGTGCCAGCAGCCTGACAGGGGGCAATGAGCAGTTCTTC; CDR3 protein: CASSLTGGNEQFF
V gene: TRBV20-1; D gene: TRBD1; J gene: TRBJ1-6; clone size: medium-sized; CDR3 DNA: TGCAGTGCACAGGGGCGAGGGGATAATTCACCCCTCCACTTT; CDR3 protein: CSAQGRGDNSPLHF
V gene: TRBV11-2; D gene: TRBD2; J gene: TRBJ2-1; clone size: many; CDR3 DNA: TGTGCCAGCAGCTTATCCCTAGCGGGAGGTAATGAGCAGTTCTTC; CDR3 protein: CASSLSLAGGNEQFF
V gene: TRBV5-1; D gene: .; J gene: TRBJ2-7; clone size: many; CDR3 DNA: TGCGCCAGCAGCTACGGGGAGTCCTACGAGCAGTACTTC; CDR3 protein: CASSYGESYEQYF
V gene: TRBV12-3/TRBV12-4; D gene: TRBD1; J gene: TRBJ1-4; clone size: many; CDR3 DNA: TGTGCCAGCAGCTACCGGGACAGGGGAGAAAAACTGTTTTTT; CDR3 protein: CASSYRDRGEKLFF
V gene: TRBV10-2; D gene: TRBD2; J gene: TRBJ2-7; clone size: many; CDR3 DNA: TGCGCCAGCACTAGCGGGCCCTACGAGCAGTACTTC; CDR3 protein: CASTSGPYEQYF
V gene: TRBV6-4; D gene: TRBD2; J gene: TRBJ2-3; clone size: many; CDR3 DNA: TGTGCCAGCAGTGACTCGACTAGCGGGAGCACAGATACGCAGTATTTT; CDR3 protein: CASSDSTSGSTDTQYF
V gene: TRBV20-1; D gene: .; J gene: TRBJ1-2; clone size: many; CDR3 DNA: TGCAGTGCCGGAGTCCGGGAGGGCTACACCTTC; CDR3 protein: CSAGVREGYTF
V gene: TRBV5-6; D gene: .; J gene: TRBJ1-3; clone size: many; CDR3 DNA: TGTGCCAGCAGCTTGAGACGAGGGGAGGTCTCTGGAAACACCATATATTTT; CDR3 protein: CASSLRRGEVSGNTIYF
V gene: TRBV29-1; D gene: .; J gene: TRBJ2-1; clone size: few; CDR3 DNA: TGCAGCGTGACGTCCAAGCTGGGACACAACCTATACAATGAGCAGTTCTTC; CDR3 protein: CSVTSKLGHNLYNEQFF
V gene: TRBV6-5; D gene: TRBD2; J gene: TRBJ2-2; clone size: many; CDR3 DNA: TGTGCCAGCCGGGAGGCAAGAGTCGGGGAGCTGTTTTTT; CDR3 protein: CASREARVGELFF
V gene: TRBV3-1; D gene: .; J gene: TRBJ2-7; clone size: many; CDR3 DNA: TGTGCCAGCAGCTATCGTAAGGGGGAGCAGTACTTC; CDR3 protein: CASSYRKGEQYF
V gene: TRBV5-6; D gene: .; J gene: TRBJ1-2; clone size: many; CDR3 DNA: TGTGCCAGCAGCTTGGGAGCAGGGCCCCCAAGGACTGGCTACACCTTC; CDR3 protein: CASSLGAGPPRTGYTF
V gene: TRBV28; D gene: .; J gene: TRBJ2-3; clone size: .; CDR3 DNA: TGTGCCAGCAGTTTCCGGATGGGCCTTAGCACAGATACGCAGTATTTT; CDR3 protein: CASSFRMGLSTDTQYF
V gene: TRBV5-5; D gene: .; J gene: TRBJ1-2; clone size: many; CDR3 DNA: TGTGCCAGCAGCTTGAGTTGGGATTTCGCTGGCTACACCTTC; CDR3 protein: CASSLSWDFAGYTF
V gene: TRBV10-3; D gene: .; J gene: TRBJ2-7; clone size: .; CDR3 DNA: TGTGCCATCAGTGACCCAGGGACGGCCTCCTACGAGCAGTACTTC; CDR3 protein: CAISDPGTASYEQYF
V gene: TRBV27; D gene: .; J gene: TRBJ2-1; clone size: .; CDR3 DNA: TGTGCCAGCAGTCCTTTTGGGGCCGCAACCAACAATGAGCAGTTCTTC; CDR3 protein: CASSPFGAATNNEQFF
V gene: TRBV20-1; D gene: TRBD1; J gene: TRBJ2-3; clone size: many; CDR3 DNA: TGCAGTGCTAGTGCGCCGGGACAGGGGACGGATACGCAGTATTTT; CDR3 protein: CSASAPGQGTDTQYF
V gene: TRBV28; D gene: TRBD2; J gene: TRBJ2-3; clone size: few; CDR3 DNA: TGTGCCAGCAGTACCTTACTAGCGGGATTGGGAGATACGCAGTATTTT; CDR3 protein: CASSTLLAGLGDTQYF
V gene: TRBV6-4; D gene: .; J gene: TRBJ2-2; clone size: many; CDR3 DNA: TGTGCCAGCAGTGAGGAGACAGGGAACACCGGGGAGCTGTTTTTT; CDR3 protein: CASSEETGNTGELFF
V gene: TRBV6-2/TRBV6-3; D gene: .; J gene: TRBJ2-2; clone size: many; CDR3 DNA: TGTGCCAGCAGTTACGGCGGGGTGGTCCGCACCGGGGAGCTGTTTTTT; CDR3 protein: CASSYGGVVRTGELFF
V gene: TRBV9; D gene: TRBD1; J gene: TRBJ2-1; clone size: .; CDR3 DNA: TGTGCCAGCAGCGTTCCACCGACAGGGAGCTACAATGAGCAGTTCTTC; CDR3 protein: CASSVPPTGSYNEQFF
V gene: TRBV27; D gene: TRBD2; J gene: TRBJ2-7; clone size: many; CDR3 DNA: TGTGCCAGCAGTTCCACCCTAGCGGGAGGTCCCTACGAGCAGTACTTC; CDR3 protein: CASSSTLAGGPYEQYF